This T cell receptor (beta chain) was recorded in a study of blood T cell repertoires in COVID-19. Whole-study context: Donors in the United States, Italy and Spain gave samples during acute or convalescent COVID-19.

Profiling relied on immunoSEQ multiplex PCR, and the TCRdb table lists in-frame clones only, not all of them. The data hold 200,000 to 300,000 clones, with about 87% observed a single time. Germline V gives CDR1 LNHDA, CDR2 SQIVND (reference sequence). CDR3 length: 16 amino acids. Trimming removed 1 base from V and 4 bases from J; junction bases left unmatched: 7. This sequence joins TRBV19 and TRBJ2-5, with 9 positions matching TRBD2. This clonotype originated in a woman younger than 45 with COVID-19, enrolled during active disease. The source material was peripheral blood. This CDR3 reads CASSIGPAGGGETQYF. The CDR3 nucleotides read TGTGCCAGTAGTATAGGCCCAGCGGGAGGAGGAGAGACCCAGTACTTC.